Shown below are 16 T cell receptor beta chains from a single sample sequenced in a study of human T cells and chemical hapten exposure. Time point here: patch test 1, 2 weeks after DPC sensitization. Treatment specified: therapeutic diphenylcyclopropenone sensitization with weekly scalp DPC. Each CDR3 protein is one row after TCRdb ran MiXCR on the RACE reads. The sample yields a few hundred thousand distinct CDR3 sequences, roughly 4.8% seen once. This material consisted of whole blood, taken in connection with sensitization to the hapten diphenylcyclopropenone (DPC). The receptors derive from a woman between 45 and 60 years old with alopecia areata. Some clones in this sample may be carry-over from other donors' samples.

This clonotype has ten or more counts. The rearrangement joins TRBV7-8 to TRBJ1-5, with 7 positions matching TRBD1. CDR3 size: 16 residues. After removal of 4 bases from V and 2 bases from J, the junction contained 8 bases not matched to a gene. Per the germline V gene, CDR1 is SGHVS and CDR2 is FQNEAQ. The CDR3 sequence is CASSSQGGLGNQPQHF. In DNA, the CDR3 is TGTGCCAGCAGCTCCCAGGGGGGGCTCGGCAATCAGCCCCAGCATTTT.

This clonotype was counted only a few times. The rearrangement joins TRBV29-1 to TRBJ2-3; the match to TRBD1 covers 7 bases. The CDR3 consists of 13 residues. The V and J ends lost 6 bases and 4 bases, in that order; junction bases with no gene match: 7. CDR1 and CDR2 (germline): SQVTM, ANQGSEA. CDR3 sequence: CSVPQGVADTQYF. DNA of the CDR3: TGCAGCGTGCCTCAGGGGGTTGCAGATACGCAGTATTTT.

This clonotype was recorded at least ten times. The chain employs TRBV20-1 and TRBJ2-3; the match to TRBD2 covers 8 bases. CDR3 length: 14 residues. The germline V gene has CDR1 DFQATT and CDR2 SNEGSKA (reference sequence). The ends lost 3 bases at V and 6 bases at J; junction bases unmatched: 8. CDR3 nucleotide sequence: TGCAGTGCTAGGCAAGCGGGGGTTGCGGATACGCAGTATTTT. Translating gives CSARQAGVADTQYF.

To note about this clonotype: This may stem from a read error, because a much larger clone lies one nucleotide away. The chain recombines TRBV7-6 with TRBJ1-1, with D possibly being TRBD1 (6 bases). The V gene's germline CDR1 is SGHVS and CDR2 FNYEAQ. Trimming took 10 bases from V and 1 from J, leaving 22 bases between them. The CDR3 contains 16 residues. The CDR3 DNA reads as TGTGCCATCAGACCTTTCCGGACAGAAAAGAACACTGAAGCTTTCTTT. Translation: CAIRPFRTEKNTEAFF.

The chain recombines TRBV9 with TRBJ1-3; D unclear. Trimming took off 4 bases at V and 4 bases at J, with 9 bases between the two ends. Per germline, CDR1 SGDLS and CDR2 YYNGEE. This CDR3 comprises 13 residues. CDR3 protein: CASSPPIGNTIYF. CDR3 nucleotide sequence: TGTGCCAGCAGCCCCCCAATCGGAAACACCATATATTTT. Looking up the rest from reference TRBV9 and TRBJ1-3 gives the full variable domain: DSGVTQTPKHLITATGQRVTLRCSPRSGDLSVYWYQQSLDQGLQFLIQYYNGEERAKGNILERFSAQQFPDLHSELNLSSLELGDSALYFCASSPPIGNTIYFGEGSWLTVV.

This clonotype was seen ten or more times. The chain joins TRBV12-3 or TRBV12-4 to TRBJ1-5; D is unresolved. This CDR3 contains 14 residues. The V end was cut by 0 bases, the J end by 1 base, with 4 bases between. The CDR3 DNA sequence: TGTGCCAGCAGTTTAGCGCTCAGCAATCAGCCCCAGCATTTT. Protein: CASSLALSNQPQHF.

This clonotype was seen at least ten times. J is TRBJ2-3 and V is TRBV7-2; 9 bases are a match to TRBD2. The CDR3 has 19 residues. Germline V gene lookup returns CDR1 SGHTA and CDR2 FQGNSA. V lost 1 base and J lost 4; bases outside the gene matches: 15. The CDR3 is CASSLDPGRPSGNADTQYF. The CDR3 DNA reads TGTGCCAGCAGCTTAGATCCGGGGCGTCCTAGCGGGAACGCAGATACGCAGTATTTT.

This clonotype has a handful of counts. This sequence joins TRBV29-1 and TRBJ2-2; D is perhaps TRBD1 or TRBD2 (5 bases each). Trimming cost V 6 bases and J 6 bases, with 17 bases left between them. The CDR3 extends over 14 amino acids. The germline CDR1 and CDR2 sequences are SQVTM and ANQGSEA. CDR3 amino acids: CSVNPGPVAGELFF. The CDR3 DNA reads TGCAGCGTAAACCCGGGACCGGTGGCCGGGGAGCTGTTTTTT.

The V and J genes are TRBV2 and TRBJ2-7; 7 bases agree with TRBD1. Trimming removed 2 bases from V and 4 bases from J; junction bases left unmatched: 5. Germline V gives CDR1 SNHLY, CDR2 FYNNEI. The CDR3 totals 14 residues. CDR3 region: CASSEKGARYEQYF. CDR3 in DNA: TGTGCCAGCAGTGAAAAGGGGGCGCGTTACGAGCAGTACTTC.

There are many counts of this clonotype. This rearrangement joins TRBV28 to TRBJ2-1, with TRBD2 matching over 9 bases. This CDR3 contains 15 residues. V lost 3 bases, J lost 9 bases, and 9 bases stayed unmatched. Germline values: CDR1 MDHEN, CDR2 SYDVKM. The CDR3 sequence: CASSLPPIAGAEQFF. The CDR3 coding sequence is TGTGCCAGCAGTTTGCCCCCCATAGCGGGAGCTGAGCAGTTCTTC.

This clonotype was seen more than once but under ten times. The chain couples TRBV20-1 to TRBJ1-2, with a possible D match to TRBD1 (5 bases). Germline V CDR1 and CDR2: DFQATT, SNEGSKA (reference sequence). V lost 1 base, J lost 2 bases, and 8 bases lay in between. CDR3 size: 13 residues. The CDR3 here is CSARGSGNYGYTF. In DNA, the CDR3 is TGCAGTGCTAGAGGATCAGGGAACTATGGCTACACCTTC.

The sample holds a few counts of this clonotype. V gene TRBV29-1 combines with J gene TRBJ1-1; no definite D call. The CDR3 contains 12 residues. V lost 3 bases and J 3 bases, leaving 8 bases between the germline ends. Germline assignment: CDR1 SQVTM and CDR2 ANQGSEA. The CDR3 DNA reads as TGCAGCGTTGAGTCGTCAGACACTGAAGCTTTCTTT. This sequence encodes CSVESSDTEAFF.

This clonotype came up many times. V and J are TRBV9 and TRBJ1-6, with D perhaps TRBD1 (6 bases). The CDR3 is 14 amino acids. With 0 bases removed from V and 5 bases from J, the gap between germline ends came to 6 bases. CDR1 is SGDLS and CDR2 is YYNGEE in the germline V gene. CDR3 in amino acids: CASSVGTDNSPLHF. The CDR3 DNA reads TGTGCCAGCAGCGTAGGGACAGATAATTCACCCCTCCACTTT.

The sample holds many counts of this clonotype. The V gene is TRBV12-3 or TRBV12-4, the J gene TRBJ1-3; 7 bases agree with TRBD1. CDR3 length equals 13 residues. The junction had 7 bases not matched to a gene; V was cut back by 6 bases and J by 8 bases. CDR3 sequence: CASRRHRGDTIYF. For the CDR3, the DNA is TGTGCCAGCAGACGCCACAGGGGAGACACCATATATTTT.

This clonotype has a handful of counts. The J gene is TRBJ1-1, the V gene TRBV6-2 or TRBV6-3; D is unresolved. The CDR3 covers 14 residues. Trimming pared 2 bases from V and 7 bases from J, leaving 14 bases between. The germline V gene encodes CDR1 MNHEY and CDR2 SVGEGT. This CDR3 reads CASSYHPGRSEAFF. The CDR3, as DNA: TGTGCCAGCAGTTACCACCCCGGTAGGAGTGAAGCTTTCTTT.

This clonotype has at least ten counts. The V gene is TRBV6-1, the J gene TRBJ2-7, with TRBD1 as a possible D gene (6 bases). The germline V and J ends were trimmed by 6 bases and 3 bases, with 15 bases remaining between them. Germline CDR1 is MNHNS and CDR2 is SASEGT. The CDR3 runs to 14 residues. This CDR3 reads CASRQGMEIYEQYF. The CDR3, as DNA: TGTGCCAGCAGACAGGGTATGGAGATCTACGAGCAGTACTTC.